These 29 T cell receptor beta chains originate from one sample sequenced in a study of beta chain features in type 1 diabetes. Whole-study findings and limits: Shortening of TCRB CDR3s, moderate but significant, appeared in all four CD4+ subsets of Type 1 diabetes patients.

Sequenced material consisted of expressed TCRB transcripts (all of the isolated RNA was reverse transcribed). This table comes from immunoSEQ multiplex PCR, and its TCRdb copy is limited to in-frame clones, with some not included. The profile shows roughly 150,000 clones, 6% to 9% of them singletons. The antigens for these receptors are not known. The sample comprised central memory CD4+ T cells from blood. These receptors originate from a man aged 18-30 years with type 1 diabetes.

In this sample, this clone turned up a few times. The rearrangement joins TRBV7-2 to TRBJ1-1; the D is unclear. The V end lost 5 bases, the J end lost 0 bases, and 16 bases lay between the germline ends. Germline lookup yields CDR1 SGHTA and CDR2 FQGNSA. This CDR3 is built from 16 residues. The CDR3 bases are TGTGCCAGCAGCCCCGCGGGCCGGAGGGTGAACACTGAAGCTTTCTTT. It encodes CASSPAGRRVNTEAFF. Full variable domain (outside the CDR3, taken from reference TRBV7-2 and TRBJ1-1): GAGVSQSPSNKVTEKGKDVELRCDPISGHTALYWYRQSLGQGLEFLIYFQGNSAPDKSGLPSDRFSAERTGGSVSTLTIQRTQQEDSAVYLCASSPAGRRVNTEAFFGQGTRLTVV.

A few counts support this clone. The gene calls are TRBV28 and TRBJ1-5; D remains ambiguous. Germline CDR1 is MDHEN and CDR2 is SYDVKM. The CDR3 has 16 residues. Trimming left V 5 bases short and J 3 bases short, with 17 bases between. The CDR3 nucleotides read TGTGCCAGCAGTCCGTTAACAGTGTCCTACAATCAGCCCCAGCATTTT. This gives the protein CASSPLTVSYNQPQHF.

The chain recombines TRBV7-7 with TRBJ2-1; no clear D. Per germline, CDR1 SSHAT and CDR2 FNYEAQ (reference sequence). CDR3 length: 13 residues. Trimming pared 1 base from V and 8 bases from J, leaving 9 bases between. The CDR3: CASSLDGGDEQFF. CDR3 nucleotide sequence: TGTGCCAGCAGCTTAGACGGCGGTGATGAGCAGTTCTTC.

The chain couples TRBV6-1 to TRBJ2-5; a possible D gene is TRBD1 (6 bases). CDR1 and CDR2 from the germline V gene are MNHNS and SASEGT. The CDR3 runs to 17 residues. V was trimmed by 4 bases and J by 2 bases, leaving 20 bases between them. The CDR3 spells CASSGRGMSTGQETQYF. DNA for the CDR3: TGTGCCAGCAGTGGACGGGGCATGTCAACAGGGCAAGAGACCCAGTACTTC.

This rearrangement joins TRBV5-1 to TRBJ2-2; D gene uncertain. Germline V lookup: CDR1 SGHRS, CDR2 YFSETQ. Trimming cost V 0 bases and J 4 bases, with 10 bases left between them. This CDR3 contains 15 residues. CDR3 in amino acids: CASSLDRPSTGELFF. The CDR3 coding sequence is TGCGCCAGCAGCTTGGACAGACCATCCACCGGGGAGCTGTTTTTT.

There are a few counts of this clone. V is TRBV9 and J is TRBJ1-1, with D hard to call. Between the trimmed V and J ends, which lost 0 bases and 6 bases, there was a span of 3 bases. The CDR3 is 11 residues long. CDR1 is SGDLS, CDR2 YYNGEE, per germline. CDR3 residues: CASSVGPEAFF. CDR3 sequence (DNA): TGTGCCAGCAGCGTAGGGCCTGAAGCTTTCTTT.

In its sample, this clone was seen a few times. The chain couples TRBV7-9 to TRBJ1-2; 7 bases match TRBD1. This CDR3 contains 13 residues. V trimming: 5 bases; J trimming: 5 bases; junction bases outside the gene matches: 5. Germline-derived CDR1 and CDR2 are SEHNR and FQNEAQ (reference sequence). CDR3 sequence: CASSKGQQYGYTF. As DNA, the CDR3 is TGTGCCAGCAGCAAGGGACAGCAGTATGGCTACACCTTC. Full variable domain (outside the CDR3, taken from reference TRBV7-9 and TRBJ1-2): DTGVSQNPRHKITKRGQNVTFRCDPISEHNRLYWYRQTLGQGPEFLTYFQNEAQLEKSRLLSDRFSAERPKGSFSTLEIQRTEQGDSAMYLCASSKGQQYGYTFGSGTRLTVV.

In its sample, this clone was seen once. The chain has TRBV2 and TRBJ1-1; 7 bases align to TRBD1. The CDR3 spans 13 residues. The J segment lost 2 bases and the V segment lost 8 bases, leaving 5 bases of the junction unmatched. Germline assignment: CDR1 SNHLY and CDR2 FYNNEI. The CDR3 sequence: CASDRQGNTEAFF. CDR3 coding DNA: TGTGCCAGCGACAGACAGGGCAACACTGAAGCTTTCTTT.

The J gene is TRBJ2-7, the V gene TRBV19; D gene ambiguous. V lost 5 bases, J lost 6 bases, and 11 bases lay in between. The CDR3 covers 12 residues. Germline-derived CDR1 and CDR2 are LNHDA and SQIVND (reference sequence). The CDR3: CASSPSRFEQYF. CDR3 coding DNA: TGTGCCAGTAGTCCATCTCGGTTCGAGCAGTACTTC.

V usage is TRBV18 and J usage is TRBJ1-2; D unresolved. This CDR3 is built from 13 residues. The V gene's germline CDR1 is KGHSH and CDR2 LQKENI. The V gene lost 2 bases and the J gene lost 6 bases, with 10 bases spanning the gap. DNA of the CDR3: TGTGCCAGCTCACCAACTCAGAGGAATGGCTACACCTTC. This encodes CASSPTQRNGYTF. The full variable domain, with the rest looked up from reference TRBV18 and TRBJ1-2, is NAGVMQNPRHLVRRRGQEARLRCSPMKGHSHVYWYRQLPEEGLKFMVYLQKENIIDESGMPKERFSAEFPKEGPSILRIQQVVRGDSAAYFCASSPTQRNGYTFGSGTRLTVV.

This clone was detected a few times. The genes are TRBV6-5 and TRBJ2-3; D perhaps matches TRBD1 (5 bases). Trimming pared 4 bases from V and 6 bases from J, leaving 17 bases between. The CDR3 spans 15 residues. Germline V gene sequence: CDR1 MNHEY, CDR2 SVGAGI. The CDR3 protein is CASSSLTEATDTQYF. As DNA, the CDR3 is TGTGCCAGCAGTTCCCTGACAGAGGCCACGGATACGCAGTATTTT.

This clone was observed a few times. The V gene is TRBV5-4, the J gene TRBJ2-3; 8 bases are a match to TRBD1. CDR3 length: 13 residues. J was trimmed by 7 bases and V by 4 bases; bases with no gene match: 5. From germline, CDR1 is SGHNT and CDR2 YYREEE (reference sequence). CDR3 coding DNA: TGTGCCAGCAGCGGCACAGGGGGGAATACGCAGTATTTT. Translating it yields CASSGTGGNTQYF.

The rearrangement joins TRBV5-6 to TRBJ2-7; D perhaps matches TRBD2 (5 bases). Per germline, CDR1 SGHDT and CDR2 YYEEEE. Trimming left V 0 bases short and J 6 bases short, with 10 bases between. There are 13 residues in the CDR3. DNA of the CDR3: TGTGCCAGCAGCTTGGGGCAGGAGGCCGAGCAGTACTTC. Protein: CASSLGQEAEQYF.

The V call is TRBV28, the J call TRBJ1-2; no reliable D call. This CDR3 is built from 14 residues. Trimming took off 5 bases at V and 4 bases at J, with 14 bases between the two ends. Germline CDR1 and CDR2: MDHEN and SYDVKM. The CDR3 is CASSPHPAGYGYTF. In DNA, the CDR3 is TGTGCCAGCAGTCCCCACCCCGCGGGCTATGGCTACACCTTC.

V is TRBV11-2 and J is TRBJ1-1; TRBD1 is a possible D gene (6 bases). The germline gives CDR1 SGHAT, CDR2 FQNNGV. There are 15 residues in the CDR3. Trimming pared 5 bases from V and 5 bases from J, leaving 18 bases between. CDR3 protein: CASSPAVAGETEAFF. The CDR3 DNA is TGTGCCAGCAGCCCCGCCGTGGCAGGGGAAACTGAAGCTTTCTTT.

This clone has just a few counts. The rearrangement links TRBV5-1 to TRBJ2-1, with D perhaps matching TRBD2 (5 bases). The V end lost 4 bases, the J end lost 8 bases, and 13 bases lay between the germline ends. The CDR3 has 13 residues. The germline CDR1 and CDR2 sequences are SGHRS and YFSETQ. The CDR3 sequence: CASSPGVRDEQFF. The CDR3 DNA reads TGCGCCAGCAGCCCCGGGGTAAGAGATGAGCAGTTCTTC.

In this sample, this clone turned up a few times. The rearrangement uses TRBV7-9 and TRBJ2-5; 7 nucleotides agree with TRBD2. The ends lost 0 bases at V and 2 bases at J; junction bases unmatched: 9. The CDR3 contains 17 residues. Germline loops: CDR1 SEHNR, CDR2 FQNEAQ (reference sequence). The CDR3 loop reads CASSLAASSGVQETQYF. The DNA for the CDR3 is TGTGCCAGCAGCTTAGCTGCGTCTAGCGGAGTTCAAGAGACCCAGTACTTC. The variable domain in full, completed from reference TRBV7-9 and TRBJ2-5, reads DTGVSQNPRHKITKRGQNVTFRCDPISEHNRLYWYRQTLGQGPEFLTYFQNEAQLEKSRLLSDRFSAERPKGSFSTLEIQRTEQGDSAMYLCASSLAASSGVQETQYFGPGTRLLVL.

This clone was counted a few times. The chain recombines TRBV2 with TRBJ2-4; D gene ambiguous. CDR3 size: 10 residues. Trimming cost V 8 bases and J 8 bases, with 7 bases left between them. CDR1 and CDR2 from the germline V gene are SNHLY and FYNNEI. Written as DNA, the CDR3 is TGTGCCAGCGGTCAGGACATTCAGTACTTC. This sequence encodes CASGQDIQYF.

The chain combines TRBV5-1 with TRBJ2-4, with D maybe TRBD1 (7 bases). The CDR3 loop spans 15 amino acids. Germline V lookup: CDR1 SGHRS, CDR2 YFSETQ. Trimming left V 4 bases short and J 6 bases short, with 17 bases between. The DNA for the CDR3 is TGCGCCAGCAGCGTGACGGGGACAGCGGGAAACATTCAGTACTTC. This gives the protein CASSVTGTAGNIQYF.

This clone was detected only a few times. V usage is TRBV6-5 and J usage is TRBJ2-1; D is unclear. Trimming stripped 0 bases from V and 6 bases from J, with 12 bases between. The CDR3 has 15 amino acids. Germline loops: CDR1 MNHEY, CDR2 SVGAGI. Written as DNA, the CDR3 is TGTGCCAGCAGTTACTCGATGTCCTATATCAATGAGCAGTTCTTC. It yields the protein CASSYSMSYINEQFF.

Only a few counts were recorded for this clone. This chain links TRBV7-9 with TRBJ1-4; TRBD1 agrees at 8 bases. CDR3 length: 15 residues. The germline gives CDR1 SEHNR, CDR2 FQNEAQ (reference sequence). Trimming at V came to 2 bases and at J to 5 bases, leaving 4 bases not matched to a gene. The CDR3 DNA reads TGTGCCAGCAGCTTAAACAGGGGGGAGAATGAAAAACTGTTTTTT. Translation gives CASSLNRGENEKLFF.

CDR3 DNA: TGTGCCAGCCGTAGCGGGAGAAGCACAGATACGCAGTATTTT. It encodes CASRSGRSTDTQYF. The chain carries TRBV9 and TRBJ2-3, with TRBD2 matching 9 bases. Trimming cost V 7 bases and J 0 bases; bases outside gene matches: 3. Germline CDR1 SGDLS, CDR2 YYNGEE. There are 14 residues in the CDR3.

The chain recombines TRBV29-1 with TRBJ2-1; 10 bases are shared with TRBD2. Trimming cost V 4 bases and J 7 bases; bases outside gene matches: 10. This CDR3 region has 15 residues. Germline V gives CDR1 SQVTM, CDR2 ANQGSEA. In nucleotides, the CDR3 is TGCAGCGTTGGGGCCTTAGCGGGAGGAGGGAATGAGCAGTTCTTC. Residues: CSVGALAGGGNEQFF.

This clone has ten or more counts. The CDR3, as DNA: TGCAGCGTGGGGACAGGGAGCATTCAGTACTTC. Protein: CSVGTGSIQYF. This chain joins TRBV29-1 and TRBJ2-4; 9 bases are a match to TRBD1. The V and J ends lost 6 bases and 9 bases, in that order; junction bases with no gene match: 3. Looked up from germline, CDR1 is SQVTM and CDR2 is ANQGSEA. The CDR3 sequence is 11 residues long.

The table lists this clone with a few counts. CDR3 amino acids: CASRGVGSGGSPLHF. The CDR3 coding sequence is TGTGCCAGCAGGGGGGTCGGGAGTGGTGGTTCACCCCTCCACTTT. The J gene is TRBJ1-6, the V gene TRBV6-5, with D possibly being TRBD1 (5 bases). The V and J ends lost 6 bases and 9 bases respectively, with 18 bases between them. This CDR3 region has 15 residues. Germline lookup yields CDR1 MNHEY and CDR2 SVGAGI.

This clone has a handful of counts. This sequence joins TRBV7-9 and TRBJ1-1; D not resolved. Between the trimmed V and J ends, which lost 6 bases and 6 bases, there was a span of 17 bases. This CDR3 is 14 amino acids long. Germline V gene lookup returns CDR1 SEHNR and CDR2 FQNEAQ (reference sequence). The CDR3 region is CASSSPGNGAEAFF. The CDR3 DNA reads as TGTGCCAGCAGTTCACCGGGAAATGGGGCTGAAGCTTTCTTT.

The chain links TRBV18 to TRBJ2-3, with D perhaps TRBD1 (5 bases). Germline CDR1 KGHSH, CDR2 LQKENI. V lost 4 bases, J lost 6 bases, and 14 bases lay in between. CDR3 length equals 14 residues. CDR3 amino acids: CASSLKGPRDTQYF. In nucleotides, the CDR3 is TGTGCCAGCTCACTTAAGGGGCCCCGGGATACGCAGTATTTT.

V usage is TRBV10-3 and J usage is TRBJ2-3, with D maybe TRBD2 (6 bases). The V gene lost 11 bases and the J gene lost 0 bases, with 18 bases spanning the gap. The CDR3 is made up of 15 amino acids. Per the germline V gene, CDR1 is ENHRY and CDR2 is SYGVKD. CDR3 in DNA: TGTGCCCACGGGAAGACTAGTTTGAGCACAGATACGCAGTATTTT. This gives the protein CAHGKTSLSTDTQYF.

The chain uses TRBV7-6 and TRBJ2-5; 8 nucleotides agree with TRBD2. V gave up 3 bases and J gave up 7 bases; unmatched junction bases: 13. The CDR3 has 16 amino acids. CDR1 and CDR2 from the germline V gene are SGHVS and FNYEAQ. CDR3 in DNA: TGTGCCAGCAGCTTGACTAGCGTCTCTACCCCAGGGACCCAGTACTTC. Translating it yields CASSLTSVSTPGTQYF.